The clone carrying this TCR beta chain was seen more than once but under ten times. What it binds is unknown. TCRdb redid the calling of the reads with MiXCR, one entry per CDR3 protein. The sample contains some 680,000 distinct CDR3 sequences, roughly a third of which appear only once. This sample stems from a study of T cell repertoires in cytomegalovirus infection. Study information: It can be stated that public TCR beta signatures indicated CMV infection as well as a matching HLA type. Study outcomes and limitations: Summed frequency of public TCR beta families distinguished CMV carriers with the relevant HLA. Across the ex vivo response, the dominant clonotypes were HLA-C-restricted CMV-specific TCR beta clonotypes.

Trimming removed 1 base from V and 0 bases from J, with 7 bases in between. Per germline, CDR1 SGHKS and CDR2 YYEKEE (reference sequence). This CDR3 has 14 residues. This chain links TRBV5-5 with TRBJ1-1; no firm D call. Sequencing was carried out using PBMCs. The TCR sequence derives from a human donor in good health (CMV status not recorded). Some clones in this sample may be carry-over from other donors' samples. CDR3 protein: CASSLTIMNTEAFF. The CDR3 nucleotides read TGTGCCAGCAGCTTGACAATCATGAACACTGAAGCTTTCTTT.